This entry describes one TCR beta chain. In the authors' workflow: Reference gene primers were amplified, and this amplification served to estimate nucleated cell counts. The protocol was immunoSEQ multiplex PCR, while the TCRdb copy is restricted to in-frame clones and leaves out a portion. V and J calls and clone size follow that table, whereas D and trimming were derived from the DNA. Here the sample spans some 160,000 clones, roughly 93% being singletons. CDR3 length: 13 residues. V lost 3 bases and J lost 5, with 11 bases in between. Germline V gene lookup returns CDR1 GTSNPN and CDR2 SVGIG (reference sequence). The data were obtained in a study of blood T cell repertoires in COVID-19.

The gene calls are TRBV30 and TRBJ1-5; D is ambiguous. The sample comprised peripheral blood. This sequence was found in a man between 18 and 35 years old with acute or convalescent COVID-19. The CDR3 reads CAWRSGNDQPQHF. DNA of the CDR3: TGTGCCTGGAGATCGGGGAACGATCAGCCCCAGCATTTT.